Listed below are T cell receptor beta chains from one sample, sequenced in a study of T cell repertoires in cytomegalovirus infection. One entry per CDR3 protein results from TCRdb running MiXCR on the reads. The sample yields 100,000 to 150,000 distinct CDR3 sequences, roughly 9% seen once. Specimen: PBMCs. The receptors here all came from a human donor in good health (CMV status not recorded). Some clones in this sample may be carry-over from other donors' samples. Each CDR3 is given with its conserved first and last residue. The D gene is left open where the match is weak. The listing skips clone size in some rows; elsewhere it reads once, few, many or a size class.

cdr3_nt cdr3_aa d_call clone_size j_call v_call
TGCAGTGCTAGAGACCCCGACGGGAGTACCCATCAGCCCCAGCATTTT CSARDPDGSTHQPQHF - few TRBJ1-5 TRBV20-1
TGTGCCAGCAGTCCCCAGAGGGGCCCGCTGAATCAGCCCCAGCATTTT CASSPQRGPLNQPQHF - many TRBJ1-5 TRBV28
TGTGCCACCAGCAGAGATAAGGGGAACACTGAAGCTTTCTTT CATSRDKGNTEAFF - - TRBJ1-1 TRBV15
TGTGCCAGCAGCTCTACCGACAGGAACTATGGCTACACCTTC CASSSTDRNYGYTF - many TRBJ1-2 TRBV5-5
TGCAGCGTTGAGTTGGCGGCGAACACTGAAGCTTTCTTT CSVELAANTEAFF - few TRBJ1-1 TRBV29-1
TGCAGTGCTCTTCATGGGAGCAATCAGCCCCAGCATTTT CSALHGSNQPQHF - few TRBJ1-5 TRBV20-1
TGTGCCAGCAGTCCAGGAGGACAACGGGGCTATGGCTACACCTTC CASSPGGQRGYGYTF - - TRBJ1-2 TRBV28
TGCAGTGCTAGAGAGTCTAGCGGGGAGCCCCTGCGGTACTTC CSARESSGEPLRYF TRBD2 many TRBJ2-5 TRBV20-1
TGTGCCAGCAGTGCTAGGGGACAGGAAGCTTTCTTT CASSARGQEAFF TRBD1 - TRBJ1-1 TRBV2
TGTGCCAGCAGCGTAGAGCCAGGGGTTCCGGTAGCTTTCTTT CASSVEPGVPVAFF - many TRBJ1-1 TRBV9
TGTGCCAGCAGTGTACAGGGGAAGAACACTGAAGCTTTCTTT CASSVQGKNTEAFF TRBD1 - TRBJ1-1 TRBV12-3/TRBV12-4
TGTGCCAGCAGGTCGGGGTCCAACATTCAGTACTTC CASRSGSNIQYF - - TRBJ2-4 TRBV28
TGTGCCAGCAGCTCCTTAGGTCCAGGGACCTTAGAGCCCCAGCATTTT CASSSLGPGTLEPQHF - many TRBJ1-5 TRBV7-8
TGCAGCGTTGAAGTTGTATCGGCAGATACGCAGTATTTT CSVEVVSADTQYF - few TRBJ2-3 TRBV29-1
TGTGCCAGCAGCGGACCAGGGACTACCTACGAGCAGTACTTC CASSGPGTTYEQYF TRBD2 few TRBJ2-7 TRBV7-9
TGCAGTGCTCCCGGGTCGGCTAGCGGGAGATGGGGCACAGATACGCAGTATTTT CSAPGSASGRWGTDTQYF TRBD2 few TRBJ2-3 TRBV20-1
TGTGCCAGTTCTGTTCGGCATGAAAAACTGTTTTTT CASSVRHEKLFF - many TRBJ1-4 TRBV28
TGCAGCGTTGGAGGGGGCGAAGAGACCCAGTACTTC CSVGGGEETQYF TRBD1 many TRBJ2-5 TRBV29-1
TGTGCCAGCAGCTTGGGGGCGGGGGGGCTAACAGATACGCAGTATTTT CASSLGAGGLTDTQYF TRBD2 few TRBJ2-3 TRBV5-4
TGTGCCAGCAGTTACGGTGGAACCCAGCATTTT CASSYGGTQHF - many TRBJ1-5 TRBV6-5
TGTGCCAGCAGCCTCGGACTTTACTATGGCTACACCTTC CASSLGLYYGYTF - many TRBJ1-2 TRBV28
TGTGCCAGCAGCCCAAAATTCAGACACGGGGATACGCAGTATTTT CASSPKFRHGDTQYF - many TRBJ2-3 TRBV7-9
TGTGCCACACCGACCCAAAACACCGGGGAGCTGTTTTTT CATPTQNTGELFF - - TRBJ2-2 TRBV19
TGTGCCAGCTACGGAATCCTGAACACCGGGGAGCTGTTTTTT CASYGILNTGELFF - many TRBJ2-2 TRBV2
TGTGCCAGCAGCGAGGGGACAGTGATGAACACTGAAGCTTTCTTT CASSEGTVMNTEAFF TRBD1 medium-sized TRBJ1-1 TRBV11-1
TGTGCCAGCAGTTCTCTGTGGGCTAGCGGGTACCAAGAGACCCAGTACTTC CASSSLWASGYQETQYF TRBD2 many TRBJ2-5 TRBV12-3/TRBV12-4
TGCAGTGCCTATCGGGGGCCGGGCGGGGAGCTGTTTTTT CSAYRGPGGELFF - few TRBJ2-2 TRBV20-1
TGTGCCAGCAGTTTAGGGCAGGGGGCGCGGTCTTACAATGAGCAGTTCTTC CASSLGQGARSYNEQFF TRBD1 many TRBJ2-1 TRBV28
TGTGCCAGCAGCCCTCTTGTCAGCGGGGGGCCGCAGTATTTT CASSPLVSGGPQYF TRBD2 many TRBJ2-3 TRBV6-5
TGCAGCGTTGAGCAGGTACTCTCTGGGGCCAACGTCCTGACTTTC CSVEQVLSGANVLTF - - TRBJ2-6 TRBV29-1
TGTGCCTGGAGTGTAGGTGGCCGAGCCTACGAGCAGTACTTC CAWSVGGRAYEQYF - - TRBJ2-7 TRBV30
TGTGCCAGCAGTTTGGGGGGGGCCGGGGAGCTGTTTTTT CASSLGGAGELFF TRBD2 many TRBJ2-2 TRBV12-3/TRBV12-4
TGTGCCAGCAGCTTCGAGACAGCCTCCTACGAGCAGTACTTC CASSFETASYEQYF - few TRBJ2-7 TRBV2
TGTGCCAGCAACTCGGAGGGAAGGGCAGATACGCAGTATTTT CASNSEGRADTQYF - - TRBJ2-3 TRBV28
TGTGCCAGCAGCTTCCGACGGGGGGACCAGTTCTTC CASSFRRGDQFF TRBD2 few TRBJ2-1 TRBV11-2
TGTGCCAGCAGTTACGGCGACACGAACACTGAAGCTTTCTTT CASSYGDTNTEAFF - many TRBJ1-1 TRBV6-6
TGTGCCAGCAGCCGAGGAGGGGGGTTCACAGATACGCAGTATTTT CASSRGGGFTDTQYF - few TRBJ2-3 TRBV7-8
TGTGCCAGTAGTATAGGGCCCGGGGAAGCTTTCTTT CASSIGPGEAFF - many TRBJ1-1 TRBV19
TGTGCCAGCAGCCCGCGACTAGCGGGGGGGGATGAGCAGTTCTTC CASSPRLAGGDEQFF TRBD2 many TRBJ2-1 TRBV7-2
TGCAGCGTTGAGCGGTACAACTCCTACAATGAGCAGTTCTTC CSVERYNSYNEQFF - few TRBJ2-1 TRBV29-1
TGTGCCATCAGTGAGTCTGGGGATAATCAGCCCCAGCATTTT CAISESGDNQPQHF - many TRBJ1-5 TRBV10-3
TGTGCCAGCAGTGACGGGACGTCTTCCTACAATGAGCAGTTCTTC CASSDGTSSYNEQFF - medium-sized TRBJ2-1 TRBV6-6
TGCGCCAGCAGCTTGGCCAGCAGGGGGACTGAAGCTTTCTTT CASSLASRGTEAFF TRBD1 many TRBJ1-1 TRBV5-1
TGTGCCAGCAGTTACTCATTGGATCAGCCCCAGCATTTT CASSYSLDQPQHF - many TRBJ1-5 TRBV6-6
TGTGCCAGCAGCTTCCCGGGGGCGCCAGAGACCCAGTACTTC CASSFPGAPETQYF - many TRBJ2-5 TRBV7-2
TGTGCCAGCAGCTTGGCCGCTAGCGGGGGGGTAAAGTTCTACGAGCAGTACTTC CASSLAASGGVKFYEQYF TRBD2 many TRBJ2-7 TRBV5-5
TGTGCCAGCAGCTTAGCTGGGGGTTGGACCGGGGAGCTGTTTTTT CASSLAGGWTGELFF - many TRBJ2-2 TRBV7-8
TGTGCCAGCAGTCCACGAGAGGGCAAGATCGAGCAGTACTTC CASSPREGKIEQYF - few TRBJ2-7 TRBV12-3/TRBV12-4
TGCAGTGCCAGAGGTTCTGAGGCGGGGGCGTACCAAGAGACCCAGTACTTC CSARGSEAGAYQETQYF - - TRBJ2-5 TRBV20-1
TGTGCCAGCAGGTCACAAAGCACAGATACGCAGTATTTT CASRSQSTDTQYF - few TRBJ2-3 TRBV2
TGTGCCAGCAGTTTAGCGCAGAGGGCACACCTCCACTTT CASSLAQRAHLHF - - TRBJ1-6 TRBV12-3/TRBV12-4
TGTGCCAGCAGTGGACGGGGGAGCACCGTGGAGACCCAGTACTTC CASSGRGSTVETQYF - once TRBJ2-5 TRBV2